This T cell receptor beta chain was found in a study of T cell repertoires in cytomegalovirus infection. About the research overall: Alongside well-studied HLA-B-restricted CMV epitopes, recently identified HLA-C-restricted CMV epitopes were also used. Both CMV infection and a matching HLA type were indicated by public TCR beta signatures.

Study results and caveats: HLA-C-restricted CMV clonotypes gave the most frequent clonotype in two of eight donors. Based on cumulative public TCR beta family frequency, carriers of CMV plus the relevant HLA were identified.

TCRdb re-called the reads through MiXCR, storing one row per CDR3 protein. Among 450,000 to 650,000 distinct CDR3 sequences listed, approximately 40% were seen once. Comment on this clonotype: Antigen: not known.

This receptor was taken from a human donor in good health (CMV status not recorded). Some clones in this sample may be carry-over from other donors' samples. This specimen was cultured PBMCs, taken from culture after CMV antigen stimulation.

This chain's CDR3 is CASLGGGATQYF. The DNA for the CDR3 is TGTGCCAGCTTGGGTGGAGGGGCGACCCAGTACTTC. V and J are TRBV7-8 and TRBJ2-5; a possible D gene is TRBD2 (6 bases). The CDR3 is 12 residues long. V was shortened by 8 bases and J by 7 bases, with 14 bases between the two germline ends. Germline V CDR1 and CDR2: SGHVS, FQNEAQ.